This T cell receptor beta chain was retrieved from a study of identical twins. TCRdb used MiXCR to reprocess the 5' RACE reads, holding one entry per CDR3 protein. This sample has around 250,000 distinct CDR3 sequences, with about an eighth found just once. Comment on this clonotype: Its antigen is as yet unknown.

General study results and limits: It was cross-sectional statistical analysis, not following the same donors, that the conclusions relied on. Analyses of zero insertions could, in part, be confounded by invariant MAIT and iNKT cells.

CDR1 SGDLS and CDR2 YYNGEE come from the germline V gene. The CDR3 length is 15 residues. Trimming at V came to 3 bases and at J to 7 bases, leaving 9 bases not matched to a gene. This sample also appeared in a second study, on yellow fever vaccine responses in identical twins.

The V and J genes are TRBV9 and TRBJ1-4; 7 bases agree with TRBD1. The sequence came from a woman younger than 35 in good health. What was sequenced was memory (CD45RO+) T cells sorted from blood. The CDR3 region has the DNA TGTGCCAGCAGCGGAATCCAGGGGGGAGGTGAAAAACTGTTTTTT. It yields the protein CASSGIQGGGEKLFF.